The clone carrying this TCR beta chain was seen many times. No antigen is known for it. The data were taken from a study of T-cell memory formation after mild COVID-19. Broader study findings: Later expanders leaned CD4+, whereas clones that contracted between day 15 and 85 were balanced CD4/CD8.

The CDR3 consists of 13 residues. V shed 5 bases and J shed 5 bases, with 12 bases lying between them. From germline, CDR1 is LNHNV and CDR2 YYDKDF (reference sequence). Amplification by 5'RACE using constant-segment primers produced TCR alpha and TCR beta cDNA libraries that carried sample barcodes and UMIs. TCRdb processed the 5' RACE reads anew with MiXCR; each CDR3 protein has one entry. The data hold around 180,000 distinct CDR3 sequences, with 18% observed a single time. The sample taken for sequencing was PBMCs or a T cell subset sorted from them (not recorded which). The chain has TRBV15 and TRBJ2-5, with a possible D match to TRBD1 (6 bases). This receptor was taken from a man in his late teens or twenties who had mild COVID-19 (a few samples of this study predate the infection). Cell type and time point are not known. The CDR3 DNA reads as TGTGCCACCAGCGTGGACAGTACGGAGACCCAGTACTTC. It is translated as CATSVDSTETQYF.